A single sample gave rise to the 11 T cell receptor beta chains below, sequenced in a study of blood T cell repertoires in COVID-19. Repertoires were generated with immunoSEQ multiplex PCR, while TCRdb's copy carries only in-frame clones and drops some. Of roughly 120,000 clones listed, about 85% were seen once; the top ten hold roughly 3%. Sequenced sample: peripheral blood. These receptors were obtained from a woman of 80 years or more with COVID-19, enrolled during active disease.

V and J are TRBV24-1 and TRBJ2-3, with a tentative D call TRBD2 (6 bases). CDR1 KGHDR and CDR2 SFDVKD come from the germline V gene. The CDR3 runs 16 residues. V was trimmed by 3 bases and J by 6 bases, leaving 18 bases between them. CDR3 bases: TGTGCCACCAGTGATCCTGGGGGGAGGTCCGGCGATACGCAGTATTTT. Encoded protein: CATSDPGGRSGDTQYF.

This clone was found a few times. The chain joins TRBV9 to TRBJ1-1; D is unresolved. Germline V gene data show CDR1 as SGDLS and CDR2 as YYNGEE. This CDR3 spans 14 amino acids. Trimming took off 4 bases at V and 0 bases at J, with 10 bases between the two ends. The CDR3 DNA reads TGTGCCAGCAGCCTACTGACAATGAACACTGAAGCTTTCTTT. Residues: CASSLLTMNTEAFF.

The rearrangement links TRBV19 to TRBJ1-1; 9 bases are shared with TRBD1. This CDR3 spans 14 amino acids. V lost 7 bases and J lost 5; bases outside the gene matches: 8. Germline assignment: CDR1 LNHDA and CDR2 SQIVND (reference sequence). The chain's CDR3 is CASKGTGRRTEAFF. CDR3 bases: TGTGCCAGTAAAGGGACAGGGAGGAGGACTGAAGCTTTCTTT. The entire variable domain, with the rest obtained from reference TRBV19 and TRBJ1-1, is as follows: DGGITQSPKYLFRKEGQNVTLSCEQNLNHDAMYWYRQDPGQGLRLIYYSQIVNDFQKGDIAEGYSVSREKKESFPLTVTSAQKNPTAFYLCASKGTGRRTEAFFGQGTRLTVV.

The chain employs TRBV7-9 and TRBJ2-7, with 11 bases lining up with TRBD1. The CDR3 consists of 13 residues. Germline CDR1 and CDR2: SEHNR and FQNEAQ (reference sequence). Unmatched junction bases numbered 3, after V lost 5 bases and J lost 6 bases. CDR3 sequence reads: CASSQGTGGEQYF. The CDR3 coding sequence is TGTGCCAGCAGCCAAGGGACAGGGGGCGAGCAGTACTTC.

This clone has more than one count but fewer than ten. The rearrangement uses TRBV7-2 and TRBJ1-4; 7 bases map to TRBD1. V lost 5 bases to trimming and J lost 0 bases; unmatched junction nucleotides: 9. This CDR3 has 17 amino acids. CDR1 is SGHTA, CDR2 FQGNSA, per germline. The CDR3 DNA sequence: TGTGCCAGCAGCCTTCGACAGGGAATTGCAACTAATGAAAAACTGTTTTTT. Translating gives CASSLRQGIATNEKLFF.

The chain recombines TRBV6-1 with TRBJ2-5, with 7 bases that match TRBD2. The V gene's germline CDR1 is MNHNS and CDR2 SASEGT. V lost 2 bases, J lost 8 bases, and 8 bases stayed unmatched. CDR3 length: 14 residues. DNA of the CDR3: TGTGCCAGCAGTGAAAGCTGGGGGGGGAGAACCCAGTACTTC. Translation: CASSESWGGRTQYF.

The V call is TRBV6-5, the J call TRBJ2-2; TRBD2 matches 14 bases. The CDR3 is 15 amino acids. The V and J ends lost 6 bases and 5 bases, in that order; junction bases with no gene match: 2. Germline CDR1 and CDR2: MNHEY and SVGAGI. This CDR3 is CASRGTSGSTGELFF. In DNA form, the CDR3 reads TGTGCCAGCAGGGGGACTAGCGGGAGTACCGGGGAGCTGTTTTTT.

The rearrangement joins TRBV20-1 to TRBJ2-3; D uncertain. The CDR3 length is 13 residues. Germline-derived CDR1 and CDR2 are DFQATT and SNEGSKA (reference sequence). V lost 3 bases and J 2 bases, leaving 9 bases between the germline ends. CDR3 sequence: CSASYGYTDTQYF. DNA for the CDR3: TGCAGTGCTAGTTACGGTTACACAGATACGCAGTATTTT.

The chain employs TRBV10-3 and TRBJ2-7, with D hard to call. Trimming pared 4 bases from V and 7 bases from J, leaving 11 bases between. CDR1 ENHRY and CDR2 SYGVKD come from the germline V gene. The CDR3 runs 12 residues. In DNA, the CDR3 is TGTGCCATCAGTGGTACCCTTCGGGAGCAGTACTTC. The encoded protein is CAISGTLREQYF.

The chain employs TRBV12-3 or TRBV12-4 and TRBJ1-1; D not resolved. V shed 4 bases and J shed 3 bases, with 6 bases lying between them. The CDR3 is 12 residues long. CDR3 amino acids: CASSYEHTEAFF. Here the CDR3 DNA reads TGTGCCAGCAGTTATGAGCACACTGAAGCTTTCTTT.

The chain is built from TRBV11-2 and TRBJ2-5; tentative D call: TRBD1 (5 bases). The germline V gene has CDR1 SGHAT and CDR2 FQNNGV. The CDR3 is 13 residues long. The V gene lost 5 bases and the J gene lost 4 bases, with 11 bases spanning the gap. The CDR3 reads CASSLRVRETQYF. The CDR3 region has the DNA TGTGCCAGCAGCCTCAGGGTACGAGAGACCCAGTACTTC.